The source of this TCR beta chain is a study of regulatory T cells in long-lasting Graves disease. Findings of the study overall: Sample size was small, which may have lowered accuracy.

This clonotype was seen ten or more times. Antigen unknown. Regarding time point: persistent/refractory GD, antithyroid drugs over 5 years with positive TRAb. Making the TCR library involved RNA that had been extracted from PBMCs. The CDR3 runs to 15 residues. V lost 2 bases, J lost 4 bases, and 14 bases lay in between. Germline V gives CDR1 SNHLY, CDR2 FYNNEI. To make TCR beta libraries, researchers used iRepertoire HTBI primers and Arm-PCR of CDR3 regions. TCRdb independently ran MiXCR on the multiplex PCR reads; one entry per CDR3 protein. The sample contains a few hundred thousand distinct CDR3 sequences, 20% to 25% of which appear only once.

This receptor was obtained from a woman in her forties with Graves disease. This sample comprised peripheral blood mononuclear cells (PBMCs), obtained when the disease was refractory, from a patient treated with antithyroid drugs. This sequence joins TRBV2 and TRBJ1-2; the D gene is possibly TRBD1 (5 bases). CDR3 DNA sequence: TGTGCCAGCAGTGAACGGCAGGGCGTGGGCTATGGCTACACCTTC. Translated, it gives CASSERQGVGYGYTF.